The source of this TCR beta chain is a study of T-cell reconstitution after alpha-beta-depleted transplantation in children. Findings and limits, study-wide: At one year after transplant, newly produced T cells mostly accounted for T-cell counts and diversity. It was reported that alpha-beta T cells came from several hundred expanded graft clones (about two months after transplant). Certain patients had high TCRbeta diversity at day 60, and it came from recipient T cells and thymic progenitors that survived.

The authors prepared the TCRbeta library with unique molecular identifiers. TCRdb re-analysed the PCR reads in MiXCR, keeping a single row per CDR3 protein. This table has about 400,000 distinct CDR3 sequences, around 16% appearing once. This clonotype has just a few counts. Its matching antigen is unknown. The ends lost 1 base at V and 3 bases at J; junction bases unmatched: 13. This CDR3 has 18 residues. Germline assignment: CDR1 MNHEY and CDR2 SVGEGT. This sequence originates from a boy younger than two who had a stem cell transplant for Wiskott-Aldrich syndrome, so the T cells may come from the graft donor. The sample consisted of PBMCs, mostly from graft donor cells, taken 360 days after TCRalphabeta/CD19-depleted stem cell transplant. The chain uses TRBV6-2 or TRBV6-3 and TRBJ2-7; 9 bases are shared with TRBD1. CDR3 DNA: TGTGCCAGCAGTTACTATTGGACAGGGGCCGGCGTTTTCTACGAGCAGTACTTC. Translation gives CASSYYWTGAGVFYEQYF.